This TCR beta chain is from a study of CD8 T cells in ankylosing spondylitis. Findings of the study overall: A motif of 7 or 8 highly homologous TCR beta variants was seen as apparently characteristic of ankylosing spondylitis blood. Within matched ankylosing spondylitis synovial fluid, disease-linked clones were reportedly significantly enriched. With a CD8+ phenotype, disease-linked clones were relatively rare in peripheral blood. Past research had described some motif variants in reactive arthritis synovial fluid and blood.

TCR beta libraries were made by quantitative 5'-RACE with molecular barcodes. TCRdb independently ran MiXCR on the 5' RACE reads; one entry per CDR3 protein. Altogether 300,000 to 400,000 distinct CDR3 sequences are present, about a fifth being singletons, with the ten largest covering 15% to 20%. This clonotype has a handful of counts. Its specificity is not known. The CDR3 is 13 amino acids. Trimming removed 7 bases from V and 0 bases from J; junction bases left unmatched: 3. Per the germline V gene, CDR1 is SGHNT and CDR2 is YENEEA. The material sequenced was blood, either unsorted or a sorted T cell fraction (not recorded which). The chain links TRBV11-3 to TRBJ2-7; TRBD2 aligns across 7 bases. This sequence originates from a male donor with ankylosing spondylitis. CDR3 nucleotides: TGTGCCAGCACTGGCGGGAGCTCCTACGAGCAGTACTTC. Protein sequence: CASTGGSSYEQYF.